The 29 T cell receptor beta chains below were found in one sample sequenced in a study of blood T cell repertoires in COVID-19. The method was immunoSEQ multiplex PCR; TCRdb's version includes in-frame clones alone and lacks a portion of them. The sample yields roughly 290,000 clones, around four fifths seen once. Sequencing used peripheral blood. Source of these receptors: a woman aged 50 to 65 with active or convalescent COVID-19.

The chain combines TRBV4-1 with TRBJ2-7; 11 nucleotides match TRBD2. The CDR3 contains 18 residues. V dropped 4 bases and J dropped 0; count of bases not matched to a gene: 11. CDR1 MGHRA and CDR2 YSYEKL come from the germline V gene. The CDR3 sequence: CASSRLLAGGGYSYEQYF. The CDR3 region has the DNA TGCGCCAGCAGCCGTCTATTAGCGGGAGGGGGGTACTCCTACGAGCAGTACTTC.

The rearrangement uses TRBV21-1 and TRBJ1-2; the listed D gene, TRBD1, was not tested against the DNA. TRBV21-1 is listed as a pseudogene. This CDR3 contains 21 residues. The CDR3 loop is CASSKALLEVAGAPSRSGYTF. The CDR3 DNA sequence: TGTGCCAGCAGCAAAGCGCTTTTGGAGGTGGCAGGGGCCCCCTCGAGGAGTGGCTACACCTTC.

This chain uses TRBV15 with TRBJ2-2; D is uncertain. Trimming shortened V by 3 bases and J by 7 bases, and 3 bases separated the two germline ends. Germline V gives CDR1 LNHNV, CDR2 YYDKDF (reference sequence). The CDR3 length is 11 residues. CDR3 loop: CATSSNGELFF. CDR3 DNA: TGTGCCACCAGCAGTAACGGGGAGCTGTTTTTT. Variable domain in full (rest from reference TRBV15 and TRBJ2-2): DAMVIQNPRYQVTQFGKPVTLSCSQTLNHNVMYWYQQKSSQAPKLLFHYYDKDFNNEADTPDNFQSRRPNTSFCFLDIRSPGLGDTAMYLCATSSNGELFFGEGSRLTVL.

This chain joins TRBV18 and TRBJ1-2, with D hard to call. Germline V gene sequence: CDR1 KGHSH, CDR2 LQKENI. The CDR3 runs to 13 residues. Trimming pared 4 bases from V and 6 bases from J, leaving 12 bases between. The CDR3 bases are TGTGCCAGCTCACTCCGGCCCGGAGATGGCTACACCTTC. The encoded protein is CASSLRPGDGYTF. Drawing the rest from reference TRBV18 and TRBJ1-2, the complete variable domain is NAGVMQNPRHLVRRRGQEARLRCSPMKGHSHVYWYRQLPEEGLKFMVYLQKENIIDESGMPKERFSAEFPKEGPSILRIQQVVRGDSAAYFCASSLRPGDGYTFGSGTRLTVV.

The V and J genes are TRBV7-6 and TRBJ2-2; D perhaps matches TRBD2 (6 bases). Germline V gene lookup returns CDR1 SGHVS and CDR2 FNYEAQ. V lost 5 bases and J lost 6, with 19 bases in between. The CDR3 is 16 residues long. CDR3 sequence (DNA): TGTGCCAGCAGCCGACGTAGTTCGGGGGTTGCCGGGGAGCTGTTTTTT. Its translation: CASSRRSSGVAGELFF.

The chain recombines TRBV30 with TRBJ1-1; D ambiguous. Deletions cut 5 bases from V and 10 bases from J, with 11 bases between. This CDR3 is 10 amino acids long. Germline CDR1 and CDR2: GTSNPN and SVGIG (reference sequence). This CDR3 reads CAWGKAGAFF. For the CDR3, the DNA is TGTGCCTGGGGGAAAGCAGGAGCTTTCTTT.

V gene TRBV27 combines with J gene TRBJ1-6, with D perhaps matching TRBD1 (5 bases). CDR1 is MNHEY, CDR2 SMNVEV, per germline (reference sequence). This CDR3 has 13 amino acids. The V and J ends lost 2 bases and 10 bases respectively, with 9 bases between them. CDR3 DNA: TGTGCCAGCAGTTTAGTGGGGGGATCACCCCTCCACTTT. As protein: CASSLVGGSPLHF.

This chain connects TRBV11-2 to TRBJ1-3; D is unresolved. Trimming removed 3 bases at V and 0 bases at J, with 9 bases between. This CDR3 comprises 15 residues. In germline, CDR1 is SGHAT, CDR2 FQNNGV. The CDR3 sequence: CASSFWGDSGNTIYF. The CDR3 coding sequence is TGTGCCAGCAGCTTTTGGGGAGACTCTGGAAACACCATATATTTT.

The chain combines TRBV7-8 with TRBJ2-7, with 7 nucleotides matching TRBD2. The CDR3 contains 15 residues. After removal of 2 bases from V and 1 base from J, the junction contained 5 bases not matched to a gene. Germline V lookup: CDR1 SGHVS, CDR2 FQNEAQ. Written as DNA, the CDR3 is TGTGCCAGCAGCTTAAGGCGGGAGTTATCCTACGAGCAGTACTTC. Translation: CASSLRRELSYEQYF.

This chain connects TRBV10-3 to TRBJ1-2, with 9 nucleotides matching TRBD1. This CDR3 contains 13 residues. The V segment lost 5 bases and the J segment 8 bases; nucleotides outside the gene matches: 6. CDR1 and CDR2 (germline): ENHRY, SYGVKD. In nucleotides, the CDR3 is TGTGCCATCAGTTTGGACAGGGGTGGCGGCTACACCTTC. It is translated as CAISLDRGGGYTF.

This clone was counted a single time. Other nucleotide sequences in the sample specify the same CDR3. The V gene is TRBV5-6, the J gene TRBJ2-3; no reliable D call. Trimming took off 4 bases at V and 1 base at J, with 7 bases between the two ends. This CDR3 is 13 amino acids long. The germline V gene has CDR1 SGHDT and CDR2 YYEEEE. The CDR3 sequence: CASSTQGTDTQYF. CDR3 DNA: TGTGCCAGCAGCACTCAGGGCACAGATACGCAGTATTTT.

With regard to this clone: The same CDR3 arises from other DNA sequences in this sample as well. V and J are TRBV18 and TRBJ1-2, with D perhaps matching TRBD1 (6 bases). Germline CDR1 KGHSH, CDR2 LQKENI. V lost 3 bases to trimming and J lost 8 bases, with 16 bases between them. The length of the CDR3 is 14 residues. CDR3 DNA sequence: TGTGCCAGCTCACCCCCCAACAGGGCTGGCGGCTACACCTTC. Translated, it gives CASSPPNRAGGYTF.

The chain employs TRBV19 and TRBJ2-5; the match to TRBD1 covers 7 bases. This CDR3 has 16 residues. V was pared by 4 bases and J by 5 bases, with 13 bases of the junction left unmatched. Germline CDR1 and CDR2: LNHDA and SQIVND (reference sequence). This chain's CDR3 is CASSKPGTVKRETQYF. The CDR3 DNA is TGTGCCAGTAGTAAACCCGGGACAGTAAAGAGGGAGACCCAGTACTTC.

This chain links TRBV3-1 (or the pseudogene TRBV3-2) with TRBJ2-1, with D possibly being TRBD1 (5 bases). The CDR3 runs 15 residues. The germline V gene encodes CDR1 LGHDT and CDR2 YNNKEL (reference sequence). Trimming shortened V by 4 bases and J by 1 base, and 11 bases separated the two germline ends. Written as DNA, the CDR3 is TGTGCCAGCAGCCTCGACAGCCTGTCCTACAATGAGCAGTTCTTC. Translation: CASSLDSLSYNEQFF.

In its sample, this clone was seen once. The J gene is TRBJ1-1, the V gene TRBV7-2; 11 bases line up with TRBD1. Germline V lookup: CDR1 SGHTA, CDR2 FQGNSA. J lost 6 bases, V lost 2 bases, and 8 bases had no gene match. CDR3 length: 16 residues. CDR3 amino acids: CASSLWDRGYPSEAFF. The CDR3 region has the DNA TGTGCCAGCAGCTTATGGGACAGGGGGTACCCATCTGAAGCTTTCTTT. The full variable domain, with the rest looked up from reference TRBV7-2 and TRBJ1-1, is GAGVSQSPSNKVTEKGKDVELRCDPISGHTALYWYRQSLGQGLEFLIYFQGNSAPDKSGLPSDRFSAERTGGSVSTLTIQRTQQEDSAVYLCASSLWDRGYPSEAFFGQGTRLTVV.

The V gene is TRBV19, the J gene TRBJ2-6; 9 nucleotides line up with TRBD2. The CDR3 has 17 residues. The germline V gene has CDR1 LNHDA and CDR2 SQIVND (reference sequence). Trimming took 5 bases from V and 1 from J; bases not matched to a gene: 6. The DNA for the CDR3 is TGTGCCAGTAGTTCATTAGCGGGAGAATCTGGGGCCAACGTCCTGACTTTC. Its protein is CASSSLAGESGANVLTF.

The CDR3 region has the DNA TGCGCCAGCAGCTTGGTTTCAGGGGGAAACAATGAGCAGTTCTTC. The encoded protein is CASSLVSGGNNEQFF. The chain joins TRBV5-1 to TRBJ2-1; 7 nucleotides match TRBD1. The CDR3 is 15 amino acids. Germline CDR1 SGHRS, CDR2 YFSETQ. J lost 5 bases, V lost 0 bases, and 5 bases had no gene match. Using reference TRBV5-1 and TRBJ2-1 for the parts outside the CDR3, the full variable domain is KAGVTQTPRYLIKTRGQQVTLSCSPISGHRSVSWYQQTPGQGLQFLFEYFSETQRNKGNFPGRFSGRQFSNSRSEMNVSTLELGDSALYLCASSLVSGGNNEQFFGPGTRLTVL.

This clone was seen a single time. CDR3 in DNA: TGTGCCAGTAGTATATATAGGGACAGGAACACTGAAGCTTTCTTT. It yields the protein CASSIYRDRNTEAFF. This chain links TRBV19 with TRBJ1-1; 7 bases map to TRBD1. With 2 bases clipped from V and 1 base from J, the junction kept 4 bases outside the gene matches. The CDR3 sequence is 15 residues long. Germline CDR1 reads LNHDA; CDR2 reads SQIVND (reference sequence).

This clone has just a few counts. V is TRBV27 and J is TRBJ2-3; TRBD2 aligns across 10 bases. The trim removed 7 bases at V and 2 bases at J, leaving 15 bases unmatched. The CDR3 is 18 amino acids. Germline CDR1 is MNHEY and CDR2 is SMNVEV (reference sequence). CDR3 amino acids: CASTPPSSAGGHTDTQYF. The CDR3 nucleotides are TGTGCCAGCACCCCACCCAGCTCAGCGGGAGGGCACACAGATACGCAGTATTTT.

This clone was seen once. The rearrangement uses TRBV5-1 and TRBJ1-1; D unclear. V gave up 0 bases and J gave up 4 bases, with 10 bases separating them. The CDR3 totals 14 residues. The V gene's germline CDR1 is SGHRS and CDR2 YFSETQ. CDR3 loop: CASSLALGSTEAFF. DNA of the CDR3: TGCGCCAGCAGCTTGGCCTTAGGGAGCACTGAAGCTTTCTTT. Supplemented by reference TRBV5-1 and TRBJ1-1, the full variable domain reads KAGVTQTPRYLIKTRGQQVTLSCSPISGHRSVSWYQQTPGQGLQFLFEYFSETQRNKGNFPGRFSGRQFSNSRSEMNVSTLELGDSALYLCASSLALGSTEAFFGQGTRLTVV.

The sample holds a few counts of this clone. V gene TRBV7-6 combines with J gene TRBJ1-3, with D unclear. The V gene's germline CDR1 is SGHVS and CDR2 FNYEAQ. This CDR3 has 16 amino acids. The V end lost 0 bases, the J end lost 2 bases, and 11 bases lay between the germline ends. The CDR3 bases are TGTGCCAGCAGCTTAGCCCCGGGTCGTACTGGAAACACCATATATTTT. Its protein product is CASSLAPGRTGNTIYF. Based on the CDR3 plus reference TRBV7-6 and TRBJ1-3, the full variable domain is GAGVSQSPRYKVTKRGQDVALRCDPISGHVSLYWYRQALGQGPEFLTYFNYEAQQDKSGLPNDRFSAERPEGSISTLTIQRTEQRDSAMYRCASSLAPGRTGNTIYFGEGSWLTVV.

The V gene is TRBV30, the J gene TRBJ2-7; 8 bases line up with TRBD1. The CDR3 is made up of 15 amino acids. From germline, CDR1 is GTSNPN and CDR2 SVGIG (reference sequence). The J segment lost 6 bases and the V segment lost 0 bases, leaving 10 bases of the junction unmatched. The CDR3 sequence: CAWSVRAGGTIEQYF. CDR3 sequence (DNA): TGTGCCTGGAGTGTACGGGCAGGGGGCACGATCGAGCAGTACTTC.

J is TRBJ1-6 and V is TRBV2, with D maybe TRBD1 (6 bases). CDR3 length: 13 amino acids. V shed 6 bases and J shed 9 bases, with 12 bases lying between them. Germline assignment: CDR1 SNHLY and CDR2 FYNNEI. CDR3 sequence (DNA): TGTGCCAGCAGGGGGGCGAGGAGTTCACCCCTCCACTTT. It specifies CASRGARSSPLHF.

The rearrangement uses TRBV18 and TRBJ2-5; maybe TRBD1 (6 bases). Germline V CDR1 and CDR2: KGHSH, LQKENI. Trimming took 2 bases from V and 4 from J, leaving 8 bases between them. The CDR3 contains 13 residues. CDR3 in DNA: TGTGCCAGCTCACCAGCAGGGGCAGAGACCCAGTACTTC. Its protein is CASSPAGAETQYF.

Here the CDR3 reads CASSVAASGSYEQYF. The CDR3 coding sequence is TGTGCCAGCAGCGTAGCTGCTAGCGGGAGCTACGAGCAGTACTTC. V usage is TRBV9 and J usage is TRBJ2-7; 10 bases match TRBD2. V shed 0 bases, J shed 3 bases, and the junction held 3 bases outside the gene matches. This CDR3 contains 15 residues. Germline CDR1 is SGDLS and CDR2 is YYNGEE.

This sequence joins TRBV12-3 or TRBV12-4 and TRBJ1-1; D is undetermined. The V gene lost 6 bases and the J gene lost 11 bases, with 16 bases spanning the gap. The CDR3 contains 12 residues. The CDR3 protein is CASSPSRLWAFF. The CDR3 region has the DNA TGTGCCAGCAGCCCTTCGCGCTTGTGGGCTTTCTTT.

The genes are TRBV28 and TRBJ2-7; TRBD1 matches at 7 bases. Germline V gene sequence: CDR1 MDHEN, CDR2 SYDVKM. With 4 bases clipped from V and 7 bases from J, the junction kept 13 bases outside the gene matches. This CDR3 region has 15 residues. As DNA, the CDR3 is TGTGCCAGCAGTTCGGACCATGACAGGGTTAGGGAGCAGTACTTC. Encoded protein: CASSSDHDRVREQYF. The full variable domain, completed using reference TRBV28 and TRBJ2-7, is DVKVTQSSRYLVKRTGEKVFLECVQDMDHENMFWYRQDPGLGLRLIYFSYDVKMKEKGDIPEGYSVSREKKERFSLILESASTNQTSMYLCASSSDHDRVREQYFGPGTRLTVT.

This clone was seen a single time. V usage is TRBV2 and J usage is TRBJ2-3; 10 bases align to TRBD2. V lost 9 bases, J lost 1 base, and 7 bases stayed unmatched. The CDR3 is 15 residues long. Germline CDR1 is SNHLY and CDR2 is FYNNEI. The CDR3 nucleotides read TGTGCCAGTAAAGGACTAGCGGCCGGCACAGATACGCAGTATTTT. The encoded protein is CASKGLAAGTDTQYF.

This sequence joins TRBV19 and TRBJ1-1; TRBD1 matches at 9 bases. The CDR3 length is 15 residues. Trimming removed 4 bases from V and 4 bases from J; junction bases left unmatched: 7. Germline CDR1 LNHDA, CDR2 SQIVND (reference sequence). This chain's CDR3 is CASSTKTGGSTEAFF. The CDR3 DNA reads as TGTGCCAGTAGTACTAAGACAGGGGGGAGCACTGAAGCTTTCTTT. Full variable domain (outside the CDR3, taken from reference TRBV19 and TRBJ1-1): DGGITQSPKYLFRKEGQNVTLSCEQNLNHDAMYWYRQDPGQGLRLIYYSQIVNDFQKGDIAEGYSVSREKKESFPLTVTSAQKNPTAFYLCASSTKTGGSTEAFFGQGTRLTVV.